This TCR beta chain is from a study of cytomegalovirus exposure and HLA in healthy donors. Across the study: Previous work identified 100 million or so unique TCR beta sequences from about 179 million T cells. General study results and limits: The listing of 150 to 200 TCR beta chains classed them as cytomegalovirus-associated. Only CMV serostatus was available as immune exposure information. Most TCR sequences were uncommon, yet certain public TCRs appeared in many donors.

About this clone: Its antigen is unidentified.

V was pared by 3 bases and J by 3 bases, with 6 bases between. Germline V gene data show CDR1 as SGHRS and CDR2 as YFSETQ. This CDR3 comprises 13 residues. Amplification used 60 Vbeta primers and 13 Jbeta primers. TCRdb's copy holds only in-frame clones and misses some; the assay was immunoSEQ multiplex PCR. Of about 130,000 clones detected, roughly three quarters appear once; the ten largest clones hold roughly 3%. This chain joins TRBV5-1 and TRBJ2-2, with unresolved D. The sequenced material came from PBMCs. This sequence was found in a man aged 40-55 years in good health and CMV-seronegative. The CDR3 nucleotides read TGCGCCAGCAGCTGGGCTTACACCGGGGAGCTGTTTTTT. Translating gives CASSWAYTGELFF. The full variable domain, in which reference TRBV5-1 and TRBJ2-2 provide the parts outside the CDR3, is KAGVTQTPRYLIKTRGQQVTLSCSPISGHRSVSWYQQTPGQGLQFLFEYFSETQRNKGNFPGRFSGRQFSNSRSEMNVSTLELGDSALYLCASSWAYTGELFFGEGSRLTVL.